This T cell receptor (beta chain) appears in the sequencing data of a study of T cell repertoires in cytomegalovirus infection. Turning to this clonotype: Its target is not known.

TCRdb re-called the reads through MiXCR, storing one row per CDR3 protein. The sample includes roughly 990,000 distinct CDR3 sequences, 30% to 40% of them seen just once. V was pared by 0 bases and J by 0 bases, with 21 bases between. The CDR3 totals 20 residues. Per germline, CDR1 MNHNY and CDR2 SVGAGI (reference sequence). Findings and caveats of the study: There were HLA-C-restricted CMV-specific TCR beta clonotypes dominating the ex vivo response.

V gene TRBV6-6 combines with J gene TRBJ1-3; D uncertain. The sample here was cultured CD8+ T cells from PBMCs, taken from culture after CMV antigen stimulation. This clonotype was sampled from a human donor in good health (CMV status not recorded). Some clones in this sample may be carry-over from other donors' samples. CDR3 sequence: CASSYSRNPPTQDSGNTIYF. The CDR3 DNA reads as TGTGCCAGCAGTTACTCTCGGAACCCGCCGACCCAAGACTCTGGAAACACCATATATTTT.